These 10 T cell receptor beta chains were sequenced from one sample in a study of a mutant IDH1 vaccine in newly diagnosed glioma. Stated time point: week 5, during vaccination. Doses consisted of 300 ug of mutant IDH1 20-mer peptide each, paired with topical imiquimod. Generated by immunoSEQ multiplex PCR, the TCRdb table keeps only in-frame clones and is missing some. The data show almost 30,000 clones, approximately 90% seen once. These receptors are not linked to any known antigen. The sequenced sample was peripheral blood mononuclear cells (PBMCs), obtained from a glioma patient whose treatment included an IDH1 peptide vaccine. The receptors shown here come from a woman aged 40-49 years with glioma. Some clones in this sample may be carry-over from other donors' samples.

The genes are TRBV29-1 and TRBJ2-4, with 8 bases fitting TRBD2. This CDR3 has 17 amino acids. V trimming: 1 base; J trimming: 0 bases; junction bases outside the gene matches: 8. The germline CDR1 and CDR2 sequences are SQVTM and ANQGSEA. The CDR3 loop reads CSVEGGGGPIAKNIQYF. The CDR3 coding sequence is TGCAGCGTTGAAGGCGGCGGGGGGCCAATAGCCAAAAACATTCAGTACTTC.

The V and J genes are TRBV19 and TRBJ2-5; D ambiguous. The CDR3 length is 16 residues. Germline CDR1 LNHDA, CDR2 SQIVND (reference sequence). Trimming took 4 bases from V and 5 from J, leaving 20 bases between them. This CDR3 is CASSTSRRRRWETQYF. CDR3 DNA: TGTGCCAGTAGTACTTCTCGCAGGAGAAGGTGGGAGACCCAGTACTTC.

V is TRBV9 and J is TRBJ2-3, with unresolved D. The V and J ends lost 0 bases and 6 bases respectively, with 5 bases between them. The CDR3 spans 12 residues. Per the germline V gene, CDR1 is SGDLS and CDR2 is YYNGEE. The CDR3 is CASSVEFDTQYF. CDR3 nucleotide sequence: TGTGCCAGCAGCGTAGAGTTCGATACGCAGTATTTT.

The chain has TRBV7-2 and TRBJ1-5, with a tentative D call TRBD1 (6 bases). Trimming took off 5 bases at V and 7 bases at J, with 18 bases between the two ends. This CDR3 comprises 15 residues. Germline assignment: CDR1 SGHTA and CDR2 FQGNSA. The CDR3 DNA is TGTGCCAGCAGCCCCAACAGGGCGAAGGAACAGCCCCAGCATTTT. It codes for CASSPNRAKEQPQHF.

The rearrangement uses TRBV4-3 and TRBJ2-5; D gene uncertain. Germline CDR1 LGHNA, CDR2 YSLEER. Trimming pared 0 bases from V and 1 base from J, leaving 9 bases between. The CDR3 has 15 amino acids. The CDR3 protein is CASSQDFRSQETQYF. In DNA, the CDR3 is TGCGCCAGCAGCCAAGATTTCCGGAGCCAAGAGACCCAGTACTTC.

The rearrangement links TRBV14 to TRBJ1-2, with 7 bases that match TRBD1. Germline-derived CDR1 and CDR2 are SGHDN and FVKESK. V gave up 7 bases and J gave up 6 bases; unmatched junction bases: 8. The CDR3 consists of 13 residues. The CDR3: CASIRTGEDGYTF. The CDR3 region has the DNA TGTGCCAGCATAAGGACAGGAGAAGATGGCTACACCTTC.

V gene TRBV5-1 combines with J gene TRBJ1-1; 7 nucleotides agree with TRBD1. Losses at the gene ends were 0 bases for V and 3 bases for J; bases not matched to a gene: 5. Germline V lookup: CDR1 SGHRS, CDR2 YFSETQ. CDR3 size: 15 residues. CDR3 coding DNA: TGCGCCAGCAGCTTGGTAGGGGACAGTCACACTGAAGCTTTCTTT. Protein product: CASSLVGDSHTEAFF.

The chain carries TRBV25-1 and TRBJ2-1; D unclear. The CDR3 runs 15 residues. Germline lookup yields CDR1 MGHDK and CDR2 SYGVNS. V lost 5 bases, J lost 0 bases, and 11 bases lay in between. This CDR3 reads CASSTTSSSYNEQFF. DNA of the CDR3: TGTGCCAGCAGTACAACCTCCAGCTCCTACAATGAGCAGTTCTTC.

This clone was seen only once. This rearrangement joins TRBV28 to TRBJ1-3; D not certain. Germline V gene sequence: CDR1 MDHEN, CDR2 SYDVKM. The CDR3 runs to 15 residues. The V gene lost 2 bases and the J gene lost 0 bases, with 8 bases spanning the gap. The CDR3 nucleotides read TGTGCCAGCAGTTTAGGCCCCACCTCTGGAAACACCATATATTTT. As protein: CASSLGPTSGNTIYF.

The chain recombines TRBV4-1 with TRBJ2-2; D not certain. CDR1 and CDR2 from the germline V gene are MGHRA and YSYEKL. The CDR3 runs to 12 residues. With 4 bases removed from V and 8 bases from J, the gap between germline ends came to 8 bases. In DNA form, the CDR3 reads TGCGCCAGCAGCCCGGCCCCGGGGGAGCTGTTTTTT. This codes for CASSPAPGELFF.